Listed below are T cell receptor beta chains from one sample, sequenced in a study of cytomegalovirus exposure and HLA in healthy donors. Profiling relied on immunoSEQ multiplex PCR, and the TCRdb table lists in-frame clones only, not all of them. The table lists around 140,000 clones, roughly 80% of them singletons, with roughly 7% in the top ten. Sequencing was done on a sample of PBMCs. These receptors were obtained from a male donor in good health and CMV-seronegative. The CDR3 runs from the conserved cysteine through the conserved F or W. A D gene is named only where the DNA matches it firmly. Clone size appears in some rows only: once, few, many, or a class for an expanded clone.

>TRBV7-9|NA|NA|TRBJ1-4
CASSWNPGEKLFF
TGTGCCAGCAGCTGGAATCCGGGTGAAAAACTGTTTTTT
>TRBV23-1|NA|NA|TRBJ1-2
CASSLAADTYGYTF
TGCGCCAGCAGTCTTGCAGCTGACACCTATGGCTACACCTTC
>TRBV5-1|TRBD2|NA|TRBJ2-1
CASSLGLAGGPVAEQFF
TGCGCCAGCAGCCTTGGACTAGCGGGAGGGCCCGTTGCTGAGCAGTTCTTC
>TRBV30|TRBD1|NA|TRBJ2-5
CAWSGDRQETQYF
TGTGCCTGGAGTGGGGACAGACAAGAGACCCAGTACTTC
>TRBV28|TRBD1|NA|TRBJ2-1
CASRSIGTGGLYNEQFF
TGTGCCAGCAGATCAATCGGGACAGGGGGCCTGTACAATGAGCAGTTCTTC
>TRBV27|NA|NA|TRBJ1-6
CASSKDSSYNSPLHF
TGTGCCAGCAGTAAAGACAGCTCCTATAATTCACCCCTCCACTTT
>TRBV30|NA|NA|TRBJ2-7
CACARAAGSYEQYF
TGTGCCTGCGCGAGGGCGGCGGGCTCCTACGAGCAGTACTTC
>TRBV28|NA|NA|TRBJ1-2
CASERRADQTFYGYTF
TGTGCCAGCGAGCGGCGGGCAGATCAAACCTTCTATGGCTACACCTTC
>TRBV11-2|TRBD2|once|TRBJ2-5
CASSLEAGGPRVKKTQYF
TGTGCCAGCAGCTTAGAGGCGGGAGGCCCTAGGGTGAAAAAGACCCAGTACTTC
>TRBV30|NA|NA|TRBJ2-7
CAWTKDYEQYF
TGTGCCTGGACTAAAGACTACGAGCAGTACTTC
>TRBV11-3|TRBD1|NA|TRBJ2-2
CASSLEQGAPTGELFF
TGTGCCAGCAGCTTAGAACAGGGGGCGCCTACCGGGGAGCTGTTTTTT
>TRBV28|NA|once|TRBJ2-5
CASSRGTWTQETQYF
TGTGCCAGCAGCCGAGGGACATGGACTCAAGAGACCCAGTACTTC
>TRBV5-1|NA|NA|TRBJ1-4
CASREEVLNEKLFF
TGCGCCAGCCGCGAGGAGGTCCTTAATGAAAAACTGTTTTTT
>TRBV14|TRBD2|NA|TRBJ2-5
CASSPGTLAGYQETQYF
TGTGCCAGCAGTCCGGGGACCCTAGCGGGATACCAAGAGACCCAGTACTTC
>TRBV28|TRBD1|NA|TRBJ2-7
CASSSPGQGATYEQYF
TGTGCCAGCAGTTCCCCCGGACAGGGGGCCACCTACGAGCAGTACTTC
>TRBV6-6|NA|NA|TRBJ2-3
CASTRELGTDTQYF
TGTGCCAGCACTAGGGAGCTTGGCACAGATACGCAGTATTTT
>TRBV5-4|TRBD1|few|TRBJ1-4
CASSRYRDRDEKLFF
TGTGCCAGCAGCCGATACCGGGACAGGGATGAAAAACTGTTTTTT